This TCR beta chain was captured in a study of blood T cell repertoires in COVID-19. Overall study: Material from acute and convalescent COVID-19 was sourced from the United States, Italy and Spain. PBMCs, B-cell-depleted T cells, or T cells provided the cDNA or gDNA that made up the material.

This CDR3 has 16 residues. V gave up 4 bases and J gave up 1 base; unmatched junction bases: 6. Germline CDR1 SGDLS, CDR2 YYNGEE. Original processing notes: Amplification with reference gene primers provided the estimates of nucleated cell counts. The assay was immunoSEQ multiplex PCR, and TCRdb's table has in-frame clones only and misses some. The V and J calls and the clone size are those of that table, but D and trimming were determined from the DNA. Among about 150,000 clones listed, roughly four fifths were seen once. This clonotype was sampled from a human donor with acute or convalescent COVID-19. The donor label of this sample is uncertain. The V call is TRBV9, the J call TRBJ2-2, with 8 bases lining up with TRBD1. Source material: peripheral blood. The CDR3 DNA is TGTGCCAGCAGCACCCGGGACAGGAAGAACACCGGGGAGCTGTTTTTT. Protein product: CASSTRDRKNTGELFF.